The T cell receptor beta chain under discussion was sequenced for a study of radiotherapy plus CTLA-4 blockade in lung cancer. The overall study: Around a sixth of patients responded objectively, and approximately 31% achieved disease control. Whole-study results and caveats: Interferon-beta, together with early blood T cell clone dynamics, reportedly best predicted response. Some TCR clones had been derived from tumors. These clones expanded in peripheral blood after radiotherapy plus ipilimumab.

Chemo-refractory metastatic non-small-cell lung cancer patients received focal radiation with ipilimumab CTLA-4 blockade. About this clone itself: Antigen specificity is unknown.

Here immunoSEQ multiplex PCR was the method, and the copy in TCRdb shows in-frame clones only, minus some. The data contain roughly 90,000 clones, approximately 86% of them singletons. The J segment lost 5 bases and the V segment lost 0 bases, leaving 9 bases of the junction unmatched. The CDR3 loop spans 16 amino acids. Germline CDR1 and CDR2: MGHRA and YSYEKL. The TCR comes from a human donor with non-small cell lung cancer that progressed on radiotherapy plus ipilimumab. The source material was peripheral blood, sampled from a patient treated with radiotherapy plus ipilimumab. The chain uses TRBV4-1 and TRBJ2-5, with TRBD1 matching over 7 bases. As DNA, the CDR3 is TGCGCCAGCAGCCAAGATCGAAAGGGGGCCGGGGAGACCCAGTACTTC. Its translation is CASSQDRKGAGETQYF.